The 10 T cell receptor beta chains below were found in one sample sequenced in a study of cytomegalovirus exposure and HLA in healthy donors. The PCR used 60 Vbeta and 13 Jbeta primers. Using immunoSEQ multiplex PCR, the repertoire was profiled, and TCRdb retains in-frame clones only, with some absent. The sample carries around 200,000 clones, 75% to 85% recorded once. The material sequenced was PBMCs. These receptors all stem from a boy younger than 18 in good health and CMV-seronegative.

The CDR3 region is CASSLVTGFQFNEQFF. The CDR3 coding sequence is TGTGCCAGCAGTTTAGTAACAGGGTTCCAATTTAATGAGCAGTTCTTC. This chain joins TRBV27 and TRBJ2-1; tentatively, D is TRBD1 (6 bases). The CDR3 contains 16 residues. CDR1 is MNHEY and CDR2 is SMNVEV in the germline V gene (reference sequence). The V and J ends lost 2 bases and 7 bases respectively, with 18 bases between them.

This chain joins TRBV6-5 and TRBJ2-7; 13 bases are shared with TRBD2. Germline lookup yields CDR1 MNHEY and CDR2 SVGAGI. Trimming cost V 6 bases and J 6 bases; bases outside gene matches: 8. This CDR3 has 15 amino acids. Written as DNA, the CDR3 is TGTGCCAGCAGATTACTAGCGGGGGGGCAATCCGAGCAGTACTTC. Amino acids: CASRLLAGGQSEQYF.

This clone has more than one count but fewer than ten. The V call is TRBV19, the J call TRBJ1-1, with TRBD1 identical over 8 bases. With V trimmed by 7 bases and J by 5 bases, 9 bases remained unmatched. Germline V lookup: CDR1 LNHDA, CDR2 SQIVND (reference sequence). This CDR3 spans 14 amino acids. CDR3 DNA sequence: TGTGCCAGTACGAGAGGACAGGGAGTAACTGAAGCTTTCTTT. It is translated as CASTRGQGVTEAFF.

The chain couples TRBV19 to TRBJ2-7; 10 nucleotides line up with TRBD2. Per the germline V gene, CDR1 is LNHDA and CDR2 is SQIVND (reference sequence). This CDR3 has 14 residues. The V gene end was trimmed by 4 bases and the J gene end by 3 bases; junction bases not matched to a gene: 3. CDR3: CASSTRTSGYEQYF. In DNA, the CDR3 is TGTGCCAGTAGTACACGGACTAGCGGCTACGAGCAGTACTTC. The whole variable domain, remainder taken from reference TRBV19 and TRBJ2-7, is DGGITQSPKYLFRKEGQNVTLSCEQNLNHDAMYWYRQDPGQGLRLIYYSQIVNDFQKGDIAEGYSVSREKKESFPLTVTSAQKNPTAFYLCASSTRTSGYEQYFGPGTRLTVT.

This chain links TRBV6-1 with TRBJ1-1; TRBD1 might be the D (5 bases). V gave up 1 base and J gave up 3 bases, with 12 bases separating them. CDR3 length equals 15 residues. CDR1 and CDR2 (germline): MNHNS, SASEGT. For the CDR3, the DNA is TGTGCCAGCAGTGAAGAGCCTGACAGCCACACTGAAGCTTTCTTT. Translation gives CASSEEPDSHTEAFF.

The rearrangement links TRBV11-2 to TRBJ1-2; D unclear. Germline values: CDR1 SGHAT, CDR2 FQNNGV. Trimming cost V 2 bases and J 2 bases, with 9 bases left between them. This CDR3 region has 14 residues. CDR3: CASSLSGRNYGYTF. Here the CDR3 DNA reads TGTGCCAGCAGCTTATCAGGAAGGAACTATGGCTACACCTTC.

This sequence joins TRBV7-2 and TRBJ1-2, with D possibly matching TRBD1 (6 bases). The CDR3 has 15 amino acids. Germline loops: CDR1 SGHTA, CDR2 FQGNSA. Trimming took 7 bases from V and 4 from J, leaving 19 bases between them. The CDR3 DNA is TGTGCCAGCACCCCTGCGGGGGGCGGCCTCTATGGCTACACCTTC. Translated, it gives CASTPAGGGLYGYTF.

The V and J genes are TRBV6-6 and TRBJ2-1; 11 bases map to TRBD2. The germline CDR1 and CDR2 sequences are MNHNY and SVGAGI (reference sequence). There are 14 residues in the CDR3. The trim removed 7 bases at V and 9 bases at J, leaving 8 bases unmatched. The CDR3 DNA follows: TGTGCCAGCACTCTGACTAGCGGGATCTCTGAGCAGTTCTTC. Amino acids: CASTLTSGISEQFF.

The genes are TRBV30 and TRBJ1-1; the match to TRBD1 covers 7 bases. CDR3 size: 13 residues. The germline gives CDR1 GTSNPN, CDR2 SVGIG (reference sequence). V lost 8 bases, J lost 4 bases, and 10 bases stayed unmatched. The CDR3 DNA reads as TGTGCCCTGGGCGCAGGGGGAGTCACTGAAGCTTTCTTT. It codes for CALGAGGVTEAFF.

The V gene is TRBV2, the J gene TRBJ1-1; 12 bases agree with TRBD1. V lost 6 bases and J lost 5; bases outside the gene matches: 4. Germline V gene lookup returns CDR1 SNHLY and CDR2 FYNNEI. This CDR3 contains 14 residues. CDR3 sequence reads: CASRGTGGETEAFF. CDR3 in DNA: TGTGCCAGCAGGGGGACAGGGGGCGAAACTGAAGCTTTCTTT.